The entry below gives a single T cell receptor beta chain sequence along with its context. Irradiated, violet-dye-labeled stimulators (around 200,000) were plated alongside around 200,000 CFSE-labeled responders. Germline-derived CDR1 and CDR2 are SNHLY and FYNNEI. This CDR3 comprises 15 residues. V was cut by 4 bases and J by 2 bases, with 11 bases left in between. This specimen comes from a study of graft-versus-host responses after intestinal transplantation. Study overall: Once they had received anti-thymocyte globulin induction, all recipients took tacrolimus and steroids for around 3 years.

Some clones are missing from TCRdb's copy, which holds only in-frame ones; the method was immunoSEQ multiplex PCR. The sample lists approximately 20,000 clones; 40% to 50% were seen once. V usage is TRBV2 and J usage is TRBJ2-2, with unresolved D. Specimen: alloreactive CD8+ T cells from a mixed lymphocyte reaction culture, collected before intestinal transplant. The sample's subset: CFSE-low proliferating T cells sorted from roughly 6-day pre-transplant mixed lymphocyte reaction (GvH or HvG direction). The TCR comes from a human patient who received an intestinal transplant. The CDR3 DNA reads TGTGCCAGCAGTGGAACGCGGATCAACACCGGGGAGCTGTTTTTT. This encodes CASSGTRINTGELFF.